This is a list of T cell receptor beta chains from one sample in a study of T cells in tuberculosis. The table came from immunoSEQ multiplex PCR; TCRdb's copy has only in-frame clones and leaves some out. Among approximately 88,000 clones listed, approximately 90% were seen once. The sequenced sample was CD1b-GMM tetramer-negative cells sorted from PBMCs. These receptors originate from an adult woman with latent tuberculosis. Each CDR3 is given with its conserved first and last residue. D genes are given only for firm matches. Where a row states a size, it is once, few, many or the class of an expanded clone; other rows omit it.

TRBJ2-1 TRBD2 . TRBV27 TGTGCCAGCACTACTAGCGGGGGGACCTACAATGAGCAGTTCTTC CASTTSGGTYNEQFF
TRBJ1-1 . . TRBV27 TGTGCCAGCAGTTTAGGGCAGAACACTGAAGCTTTCTTT CASSLGQNTEAFF
TRBJ1-5 . . TRBV6-1 TGTGCCAGCAGCTACCTGGAGTATCAGCCCCAGCATTTT CASSYLEYQPQHF
TRBJ2-1 TRBD1 . TRBV7-9 TGTGCCAGCAGCTTAACCCCGGGACAGGGCTACAATGAGCAGTTCTTC CASSLTPGQGYNEQFF
TRBJ2-5 TRBD2 once TRBV5-1 TGCGCCAGCAGCTTAATAGCGGGGGGGCGCGAGACCCAGTACTTC CASSLIAGGRETQYF
TRBJ1-2 . . TRBV6-1 TGTGCCAGCAGTGTTGCAGGGGTCTATGGCTACACCTTC CASSVAGVYGYTF
TRBJ2-5 TRBD2 . TRBV7-7 TGTGCTAGCTCGGGGGGGCCTTTCCAAGAGACCCAGTACTTC CASSGGPFQETQYF
TRBJ1-2 . . TRBV4-1 TGCGCCAGCAGCCAAGATCCCAGGGGAGCTAACTATGGCTACACCTTC CASSQDPRGANYGYTF
TRBJ2-3 . . TRBV27 TGTGCCAGCAGGAAGCAGGGGCGGGCAGATACGCAGTATTTT CASRKQGRADTQYF
TRBJ2-7 . . TRBV4-1 TGCGCCAGCAGCCAAGAAGGTGGGGGGTTCGAGCAGTACTTC CASSQEGGGFEQYF
TRBJ2-5 . . TRBV28 TGTGCCAGCAAGAGGCCCTCTAGGGAGACCCAGTACTTC CASKRPSRETQYF
TRBJ1-1 . . TRBV10-1 TGCGCCAGCAGCGAGCAGGGAGGCACTGAAGCTTTCTTT CASSEQGGTEAFF
TRBJ2-5 TRBD2 . TRBV2 TGTGCCAGCAGTGGGGGACTAGCTCAAGAGACCCAGTACTTC CASSGGLAQETQYF
TRBJ2-7 . . TRBV30 TGTGCCTGGAGTGTACCGGGAGCCTACGAGCAGTACTTC CAWSVPGAYEQYF
TRBJ1-2 . . TRBV28 TGTGCCAGCAGTCCCGCCGGCTATGGCTACACCTTC CASSPAGYGYTF
TRBJ1-2 . . TRBV10-1 TGCGCCAGCAGTGAGTCTATTAACTATGGCTACACCTTC CASSESINYGYTF
TRBJ2-4 TRBD2 . TRBV7-2 TGTGCCAGCAGCTTAGAGGTAGCGGGGGGGCTCAATAGACAAAACATTCAGTACTTC CASSLEVAGGLNRQNIQYF
TRBJ2-1 . . TRBV7-2 TGTGCCAGCAGCTTAGTTACCTCGGTGGATGAGCAGTTCTTC CASSLVTSVDEQFF
TRBJ2-5 . . TRBV11-3 TGTGCCAGCAGCTTTAGACAGGAGCGGAAGACCCAGTACTTC CASSFRQERKTQYF
TRBJ2-1 TRBD1 . TRBV19 TGTGCCAGTAGTTCCCGACAGGGCGACAATGAGCAGTTCTTC CASSSRQGDNEQFF
TRBJ2-1 TRBD1 . TRBV29-1 TGCAGCTCAAACAGGGGGTTTTCCTACAATGAGCAGTTCTTC CSSNRGFSYNEQFF
TRBJ2-2 TRBD1 . TRBV5-6 TGTGCCAGCAGCCATCCCGGGACAGATCCCACCGGGGAGCTGTTTTTT CASSHPGTDPTGELFF
TRBJ2-3 . . TRBV5-4 TGTGCCAGCAGCTTGAATGGGGGGTCGCCCACAGATACGCAGTATTTT CASSLNGGSPTDTQYF
TRBJ2-3 TRBD2 once TRBV4-2 TGTGCCAGCAGCCAAGATCTAGCGGGGGCCCGGGTAGATACGCAGTATTTT CASSQDLAGARVDTQYF
TRBJ1-4 . once TRBV29-1 TGCAGCGTTGCGGAAGGACAGTACGAAAAACTGTTTTTT CSVAEGQYEKLFF
TRBJ2-2 TRBD1 . TRBV19 TGTGCCAGTACCGGGACAGTGAACACCGGGGAGCTGTTTTTT CASTGTVNTGELFF
TRBJ1-2 . . TRBV7-2 TGTGCCAGCAGCTTAGAGGCGGAGTTCAAAGGCTACACCTTC CASSLEAEFKGYTF
TRBJ1-2 TRBD1 . TRBV6-6 TGTGCCAGCAGACCGGGGACAGGGTGGGGGGGGTATGGCTACACCTTC CASRPGTGWGGYGYTF
TRBJ2-3 . . TRBV5-1 TGCGCCAGCAGCTTGGCTGGGGCCCTCACAGATACGCAGTATTTT CASSLAGALTDTQYF
TRBJ2-5 TRBD2 . TRBV7-3 TGTGCCAGCAGCTTAGCAGGCGGGGGGTCAGGGGAGACCCAGTACTTC CASSLAGGGSGETQYF
TRBJ1-3 . few TRBV28 TGTGCCAGCATCCTAGGACTCGATGGAAACACCATATATTTT CASILGLDGNTIYF
TRBJ1-1 . . TRBV6-1 TGTGCCACTACCGGGGGATTTGGGACTGAAGCTTTCTTT CATTGGFGTEAFF
TRBJ1-1 . . TRBV11-2 TGTGCCAGCAGCTTATGGATGGGGCCGGGGGGAGCTTTCTTT CASSLWMGPGGAFF
TRBJ1-1 . . TRBV19 TGTGCCAGTTCGCTTCGGACGGCGGGAACTGAAGCTTTCTTT CASSLRTAGTEAFF
TRBJ1-1 TRBD1 once TRBV29-1 TGCAGCGTTCTAACAGGGGGCGCCGGTGAAGCTTTCTTT CSVLTGGAGEAFF
TRBJ2-1 TRBD2 . TRBV5-6 TGTGCCAGCAGCTTGGCGGGACTAGTGGTAAATGAGCAGTTCTTC CASSLAGLVVNEQFF
TRBJ2-3 TRBD2 . TRBV7-2 TGTGCCAGCAGCTTAAGGAGCGGGGGAGATACGCAGTATTTT CASSLRSGGDTQYF
TRBJ1-4 . . TRBV7-9 TGTGCCAGCAGCTTAGCCATCGGTGAAAAACTGTTTTTT CASSLAIGEKLFF
TRBJ1-3 TRBD1 . TRBV6-6 TGTGCCAGTCGACAGGGGGCGGACGGAAACACCATATATTTT CASRQGADGNTIYF
TRBJ2-1 . . TRBV7-8 TGTGCCAGCAGCCCTCGACGGGCGCAAGCGGGCAATGAGCAGTTCTTC CASSPRRAQAGNEQFF
TRBJ2-2 TRBD2 . TRBV2 TGTGCCAGCAGTGAAATAGCGGGGTCCCGCGGGGAGCTGTTTTTT CASSEIAGSRGELFF
TRBJ1-3 TRBD1 few TRBV5-6 TGTGCCAGCAGCCTAACCGGGACAGGGTCTGGAAACACCATATATTTT CASSLTGTGSGNTIYF
TRBJ2-1 TRBD2 . TRBV29-1 TGCAGCGCCAACACACCCCTGGTAGCGGGGGACAATGAGCAGTTCTTC CSANTPLVAGDNEQFF
TRBJ1-1 . . TRBV28 TGTGCCAGCAGTTTATATAGGGGGTCGACGGTAGCTTTCTTT CASSLYRGSTVAFF
TRBJ2-1 . . TRBV28 TGTGCCAGCAGTTTCAGCATCGCGGACAGCCTGGTGTTCCCCTACAATGAGCAGTTCTTC CASSFSIADSLVFPYNEQFF
TRBJ2-3 TRBD1 . TRBV5-1 TGCGCCAGCAGCTCCGGGACAGGAATCACAGATACGCAGTATTTT CASSSGTGITDTQYF
TRBJ2-1 . . TRBV28 TGTGCCAGCAGTTCGGGTCCAAGCAATGAGCAGTTCTTC CASSSGPSNEQFF
TRBJ1-4 . few TRBV12-5 TGTGCTAGTGGTTTCGGGACACGCACCGCAACTAATGAAAAACTGTTTTTT CASGFGTRTATNEKLFF
TRBJ2-5 TRBD2 . TRBV6-1 TGTGCCAGCAGCGGGGGGGGGAAGACCCAGTACTTC CASSGGGKTQYF
TRBJ1-1 . . TRBV28 TGTGCCAGCAGTACATCCAAACGCGGGGGCTTTAACACTGAAGCTTTCTTT CASSTSKRGGFNTEAFF
TRBJ1-2 . . TRBV19 TGTGCCAGTAGTATCTACAGTAACTATGGCTACACCTTC CASSIYSNYGYTF